Listed below are T cell receptor beta chains from one sample, sequenced in a study of T cell changes during pregnancy in multiple sclerosis. Profiled with immunoSEQ multiplex PCR; TCRdb holds only in-frame clones, not every one. The data show about 110,000 clones, more than 80% seen once. The starting material was peripheral blood, obtained before pregnancy. These receptor sequences come from a female donor with multiple sclerosis, enrolled in a pregnancy study. Both conserved end residues are part of each CDR3. The D gene is left open where the match is weak. The size of a clone is reported for some rows only, either as once, few or many, or as a class for expanded clones.

V gene	clone size	D gene	J gene	CDR3 protein	CDR3 DNA
TRBV23-1	few	TRBD1	TRBJ1-2	CAILDRGDYGYTF	TGCGCCATCCTTGACAGGGGGGACTATGGCTACACCTTC
TRBV7-9	NA	TRBD1	TRBJ2-1	CASSSTRGTDLYNEQFF	TGTGCCAGCAGCTCTACCAGGGGGACGGACCTGTACAATGAGCAGTTCTTC
TRBV30	NA	TRBD1	TRBJ2-7	CAWSLGTGAYEQYF	TGTGCCTGGAGTCTAGGGACAGGAGCCTACGAGCAGTACTTC
TRBV7-2	NA	NA	TRBJ1-3	CASSLSRVAGNTIYF	TGTGCCAGCAGCTTATCTCGGGTGGCCGGAAACACCATATATTTT
TRBV30	once	NA	TRBJ2-7	CAWNGVRGYEQYF	TGTGCCTGGAATGGAGTCCGGGGCTACGAGCAGTACTTC
TRBV7-9	NA	TRBD1	TRBJ2-1	CASSRGQGFSEQFF	TGTGCCAGCAGCCGGGGACAGGGGTTTAGTGAGCAGTTCTTC
TRBV12-5	few	NA	TRBJ2-7	CASVKRGQYF	TGTGCTAGTGTAAAACGGGGGCAGTACTTC
TRBV7-9	NA	NA	TRBJ2-1	CASSLGRVLEQFF	TGTGCCAGCAGCTTAGGTCGGGTTCTTGAGCAGTTCTTC
TRBV10-3	NA	TRBD2	TRBJ2-2	CAISELAGGLVVTGELFF	TGTGCCATCAGTGAACTAGCGGGAGGGCTTGTGGTCACCGGGGAGCTGTTTTTT
TRBV5-1	NA	NA	TRBJ2-5	CASSSGMETQYF	TGCGCCAGCAGCTCGGGTATGGAGACCCAGTACTTC
TRBV18	few	NA	TRBJ1-1	CASSPREGEAFF	TGTGCCAGCTCACCAAGGGAGGGTGAAGCTTTCTTT
TRBV20-1	NA	NA	TRBJ2-1	CSAADNEQFF	TGCAGTGCTGCGGACAATGAGCAGTTCTTC